The 18 T cell receptor beta chains below were found in one sample sequenced in a study of cytomegalovirus exposure and HLA in healthy donors (dated by TCRdb to the late 2010s). Library method: the immunoSEQ multiplex PCR assay. A mixture of 60 forward primers for TCR Vbeta segments and 13 reverse primers for TCR Jbeta segments was used in the multiplex PCR. TCRdb's version of the immuneACCESS table is confined to in-frame rearrangements and falls short of the full clone set. An unresolved V gene accounts for under half of the shortfall where checked; the remainder is of unknown origin. This sample comprises about 120,000 clones, about 10% of them detected only once. The leading ten clones occupy 4.5% to 5% of the sample. The sequenced sample was PBMCs. Every receptor here comes from a woman aged 18-29 years in good health and CMV-seropositive.

This sequence joins TRBV13 and TRBJ1-1; D perhaps matches TRBD1 (6 bases). There are 12 residues in the CDR3. Germline CDR1 reads PRHDT; CDR2 reads FYEKMQ (reference sequence). Trimming took 5 bases from V and 8 from J, leaving 12 bases between them. Written as DNA, the CDR3 is TGTGCCAGCAGCGTTATTAGGGGGGAAGCTTTCTTT. Amino acids: CASSVIRGEAFF. Variable domain in full (rest from reference TRBV13 and TRBJ1-1): AAGVIQSPRHLIKEKRETATLKCYPIPRHDTVYWYQQGPGQDPQFLISFYEKMQSDKGSIPDRFSAQQFSDYHSELNMSSLELGDSALYFCASSVIRGEAFFGQGTRLTVV.

This clone has just a few counts. The V and J genes are TRBV30 and TRBJ2-1; D not resolved. Trimming removed 1 base at V and 4 bases at J, with 5 bases between. The CDR3 is made up of 12 amino acids. CDR1 and CDR2 (germline): GTSNPN, SVGIG (reference sequence). This CDR3 is CAWSEYYNEQFF. The CDR3 region has the DNA TGTGCCTGGAGTGAATATTACAATGAGCAGTTCTTC. Full variable domain (remainder filled in from reference TRBV30 and TRBJ2-1): SQTIHQWPATLVQPVGSPLSLECTVEGTSNPNLYWYRQAAGRGLQLLFYSVGIGQISSEVPQNLSASRPQDRQFILSSKKLLLSDSGFYLCAWSEYYNEQFFGPGTRLTVL.

This chain connects TRBV5-1 to TRBJ2-2; 12 bases match TRBD2. Losses at the gene ends were 0 bases for V and 4 bases for J; bases not matched to a gene: 1. This CDR3 comprises 16 residues. CDR1 and CDR2 (germline): SGHRS, YFSETQ. The CDR3 DNA reads TGCGCCAGCAGCTTGGGGACTAGCGGGGTCACCGGGGAGCTGTTTTTT. It codes for CASSLGTSGVTGELFF.

CDR3 nucleotides: TGTGCCAGCAGTTTCGGTCTCCCAGATACGCAGTATTTT. This encodes CASSFGLPDTQYF. The rearrangement joins TRBV27 to TRBJ2-3; no clear D. Trimming stripped 3 bases from V and 4 bases from J, with 8 bases between. The CDR3 is 13 amino acids. Germline V lookup: CDR1 MNHEY, CDR2 SMNVEV (reference sequence).

This clone was seen a handful of times. The V call is TRBV6-5, the J call TRBJ1-1, with no clear D. Trimming took 6 bases from V and 5 from J, leaving 13 bases between them. The CDR3 spans 13 residues. Germline V CDR1 and CDR2: MNHEY, SVGAGI. In nucleotides, the CDR3 is TGTGCCAGCAGCACCACAGTGTATACTGAAGCTTTCTTT. Translated: CASSTTVYTEAFF.

This clone has only a few counts. The chain combines TRBV19 with TRBJ1-2; D call uncertain. V gave up 4 bases and J gave up 2 bases, with 11 bases separating them. Germline CDR1 reads LNHDA; CDR2 reads SQIVND (reference sequence). The CDR3 runs 14 residues. CDR3 sequence (DNA): TGTGCCAGTAGTAAGTTCGAAACAAACTATGGCTACACCTTC. Its protein is CASSKFETNYGYTF.

The chain couples TRBV2 to TRBJ2-1, with 9 bases matching TRBD2. V lost 5 bases, J lost 8 bases, and 13 bases stayed unmatched. This CDR3 spans 16 amino acids. Germline V gene lookup returns CDR1 SNHLY and CDR2 FYNNEI. The CDR3: CASSRSLAGQSYEQFF. DNA of the CDR3: TGTGCCAGCAGTCGGAGCCTAGCGGGGCAGAGCTATGAGCAGTTCTTC. Full variable domain (missing parts from reference TRBV2 and TRBJ2-1): EPEVTQTPSHQVTQMGQEVILRCVPISNHLYFYWYRQILGQKVEFLVSFYNNEISEKSEIFDDQFSVERPDGSNFTLKIRSTKLEDSAMYFCASSRSLAGQSYEQFFGPGTRLTVL.

In this sample, this clone turned up a few times. The CDR3 region has the DNA TGTGCCAGCAGTGAAGCGGGGGACAGCTACGAGCAGTACTTC. Translating it yields CASSEAGDSYEQYF. V and J are TRBV6-1 and TRBJ2-7; 7 nucleotides align to TRBD1. The CDR3 covers 14 residues. The ends lost 0 bases at V and 3 bases at J; junction bases unmatched: 2. Germline assignment: CDR1 MNHNS and CDR2 SASEGT.

This clone was seen more than once but under ten times. The DNA of the CDR3 is TGTGCCAGCAGCCAAGCGCGGGAGGGCCTTGAGACCCAGTACTTC. This sequence encodes CASSQAREGLETQYF. This chain links TRBV4-2 with TRBJ2-5, with 9 bases identical to TRBD2. This CDR3 has 15 residues. Germline trimming cut 1 base from V and 5 bases from J; bases unmatched to any gene: 5. Looked up from germline, CDR1 is LGHNA and CDR2 is YNFKEQ.

This clone was seen only a few times. J is TRBJ2-7 and V is TRBV6-5; D call uncertain. Trimming removed 0 bases from V and 4 bases from J, with 7 bases in between. Germline CDR1 reads MNHEY; CDR2 reads SVGAGI. The CDR3 extends over 13 amino acids. The CDR3 loop reads CASSYSPFYEQYF. The CDR3 nucleotides read TGTGCCAGCAGTTACTCCCCTTTTTACGAGCAGTACTTC.

This clone was detected a few times. The rearrangement joins TRBV13 to TRBJ2-2; 7 bases line up with TRBD1. The CDR3 has 15 residues. Per the germline V gene, CDR1 is PRHDT and CDR2 is FYEKMQ (reference sequence). V lost 5 bases and J lost 4; bases outside the gene matches: 7. CDR3 residues: CASSRPTGTTGELFF. The CDR3 coding sequence is TGTGCCAGCAGCAGACCGACAGGGACCACCGGGGAGCTGTTTTTT.

The chain links TRBV9 to TRBJ2-7; D is uncertain. CDR3 length: 16 residues. The germline V gene encodes CDR1 SGDLS and CDR2 YYNGEE. Trimming pared 0 bases from V and 4 bases from J, leaving 17 bases between. CDR3 region: CASSVVPSAGSYEQYF. The CDR3 DNA follows: TGTGCCAGCAGCGTAGTCCCTTCGGCAGGAAGTTACGAGCAGTACTTC.

This sequence joins TRBV19 and TRBJ1-5; D might be TRBD1 (5 bases). The germline V gene has CDR1 LNHDA and CDR2 SQIVND (reference sequence). The CDR3 has 17 residues. The V and J ends lost 8 bases and 0 bases respectively, with 20 bases between them. The CDR3 sequence is CASELTAAYYSNQPQHF. CDR3 in DNA: TGTGCCAGTGAGTTGACAGCTGCCTATTATAGCAATCAGCCCCAGCATTTT.

J is TRBJ1-4 and V is TRBV30; 9 bases map to TRBD1. This CDR3 has 14 amino acids. J gave up 8 bases and V 3 bases, and 7 bases lay outside the gene matches. CDR1 and CDR2 from the germline V gene are GTSNPN and SVGIG (reference sequence). This chain's CDR3 is CAWRSSGQGEKLFF. The CDR3, as DNA: TGTGCCTGGAGATCGTCGGGACAGGGCGAAAAACTGTTTTTT.

The chain has TRBV7-2 and TRBJ2-7, with D tentatively TRBD2 (6 bases). Germline assignment: CDR1 SGHTA and CDR2 FQGNSA. The CDR3 consists of 18 residues. Trimming pared 2 bases from V and 6 bases from J, leaving 26 bases between. Written as DNA, the CDR3 is TGTGCCAGCAGCTTAACCCGCGGGGCAGGGACCATACGAAGCGAGCAGTACTTC. This codes for CASSLTRGAGTIRSEQYF.

The sample holds a few counts of this clone. This chain joins TRBV4-1 and TRBJ1-1, with D maybe TRBD1 (5 bases). Trimming left V 1 base short and J 5 bases short, with 11 bases between. The germline gives CDR1 MGHRA, CDR2 YSYEKL. The CDR3 spans 14 residues. CDR3: CASSQVTGRTEAFF. The CDR3 DNA reads as TGCGCCAGCAGCCAAGTAACAGGTAGGACTGAAGCTTTCTTT.

The rearrangement joins TRBV5-8 to TRBJ2-5, with D possibly TRBD2 on 6 matching bases. Trimming cost V 0 bases and J 5 bases, with 17 bases left between them. This CDR3 comprises 16 residues. CDR1 is SGHTS and CDR2 is YDEGEE in the germline V gene. CDR3 residues: CASSLGRERSRETQYF. As DNA, the CDR3 is TGTGCCAGCAGCTTGGGGCGGGAACGTAGTCGGGAGACCCAGTACTTC.

The chain recombines TRBV28 with TRBJ2-6, with D tentatively TRBD2 (6 bases). CDR1 is MDHEN and CDR2 is SYDVKM in the germline V gene. Between the trimmed V and J ends, which lost 4 bases and 1 base, there was a span of 11 bases. There are 16 residues in the CDR3. This CDR3 reads CASSSPGVSGANVLTF. CDR3 nucleotide sequence: TGTGCCAGCAGTTCCCCGGGGGTATCTGGGGCCAACGTCCTGACTTTC.